The entry below gives a single TCR beta chain sequence along with its context. This CDR3 region has 13 residues. V lost 4 bases to trimming and J lost 11 bases, with 15 bases between them. This record comes from a study of blood T cell repertoires in COVID-19. Profiled with immunoSEQ multiplex PCR; TCRdb holds only in-frame clones, not every one. The sample gives about 200,000 clones, roughly 84% of which show up once; around 4.9% is in the top ten. The sample taken for sequencing was peripheral blood. The source is a woman aged 80 or over with acute or convalescent COVID-19. The chain joins TRBV12-3 or TRBV12-4 to TRBJ2-1; the D gene is possibly TRBD1 (5 bases). The chain's CDR3 is CASSSPSVGQQFF. CDR3 nucleotides: TGTGCCAGCAGTTCCCCGTCGGTGGGGCAGCAGTTCTTC.